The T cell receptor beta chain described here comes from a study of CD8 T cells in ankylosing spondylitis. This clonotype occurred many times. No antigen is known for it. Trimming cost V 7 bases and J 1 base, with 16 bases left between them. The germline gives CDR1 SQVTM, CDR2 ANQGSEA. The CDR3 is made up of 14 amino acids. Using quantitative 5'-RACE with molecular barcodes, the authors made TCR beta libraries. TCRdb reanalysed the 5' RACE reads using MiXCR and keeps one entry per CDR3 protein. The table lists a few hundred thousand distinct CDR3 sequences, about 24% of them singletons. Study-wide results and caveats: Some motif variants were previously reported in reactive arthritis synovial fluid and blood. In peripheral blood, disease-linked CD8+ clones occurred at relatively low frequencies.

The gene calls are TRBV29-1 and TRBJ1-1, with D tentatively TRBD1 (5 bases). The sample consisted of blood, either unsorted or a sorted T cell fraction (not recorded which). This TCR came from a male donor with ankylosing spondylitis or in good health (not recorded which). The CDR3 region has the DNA TGCAGCGGGGGATCCAGGGCCAGGAACACTGAAGCTTTCTTT. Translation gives CSGGSRARNTEAFF.